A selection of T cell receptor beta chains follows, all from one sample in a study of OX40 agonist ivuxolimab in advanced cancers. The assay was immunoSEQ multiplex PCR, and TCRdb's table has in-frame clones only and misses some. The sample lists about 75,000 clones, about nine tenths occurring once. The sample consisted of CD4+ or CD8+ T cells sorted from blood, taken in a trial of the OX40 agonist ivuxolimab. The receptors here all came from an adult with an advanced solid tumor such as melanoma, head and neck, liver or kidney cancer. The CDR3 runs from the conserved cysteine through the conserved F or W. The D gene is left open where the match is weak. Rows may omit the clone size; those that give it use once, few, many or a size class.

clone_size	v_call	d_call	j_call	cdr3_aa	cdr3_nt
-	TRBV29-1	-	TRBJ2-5	CSSGTVQETQYF	TGCAGCTCCGGGACGGTTCAAGAGACCCAGTACTTC
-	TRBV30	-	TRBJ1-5	CAWSRGYEQPQHF	TGTGCCTGGAGTCGAGGGTACGAGCAGCCCCAGCATTTT
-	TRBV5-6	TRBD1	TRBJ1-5	CASSSTGGWGGPQHF	TGTGCCAGCAGCTCGACAGGGGGCTGGGGAGGGCCCCAGCATTTT
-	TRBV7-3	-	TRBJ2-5	CASSPDRQETQYF	TGTGCCAGCAGCCCAGACAGACAAGAGACCCAGTACTTC
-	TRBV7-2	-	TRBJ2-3	CASSFAFGDTQYF	TGTGCCAGCAGCTTCGCGTTTGGAGATACGCAGTATTTT
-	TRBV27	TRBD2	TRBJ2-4	CASSSGTSGREIAKNIQYF	TGTGCCAGCAGTTCCGGGACTAGCGGGAGGGAGATAGCCAAAAACATTCAGTACTTC
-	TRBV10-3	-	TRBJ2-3	CAISEKADTQYF	TGTGCCATCAGTGAGAAGGCAGATACGCAGTATTTT
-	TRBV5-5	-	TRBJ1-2	CASSPTVIDGYTF	TGTGCCAGCAGCCCGACAGTTATCGATGGCTACACCTTC
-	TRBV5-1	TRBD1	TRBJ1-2	CASRTGQVDYGYTF	TGCGCCAGCCGAACGGGACAGGTTGACTATGGCTACACCTTC
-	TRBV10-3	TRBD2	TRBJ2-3	CAISDRTSATDTQYF	TGTGCCATCAGTGATCGGACTAGCGCGACAGATACGCAGTATTTT
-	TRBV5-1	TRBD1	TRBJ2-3	CASSEQGVGTDTQYF	TGCGCCAGCAGCGAACAGGGGGTGGGCACAGATACGCAGTATTTT
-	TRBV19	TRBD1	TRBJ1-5	CASRTTGVNQPQHF	TGTGCCAGTCGCACGACAGGGGTCAATCAGCCCCAGCATTTT
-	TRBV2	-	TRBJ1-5	CASSPGTPQPQHF	TGTGCCAGCAGCCCCGGGACGCCTCAGCCCCAGCATTTT
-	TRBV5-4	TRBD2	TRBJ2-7	CASSRTSGRVYEQYF	TGTGCCAGCAGCCGGACTAGCGGGAGAGTCTACGAGCAGTACTTC
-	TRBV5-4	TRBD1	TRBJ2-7	CASSKGQEYEQYF	TGTGCCAGCAGCAAGGGACAGGAATACGAGCAGTACTTC
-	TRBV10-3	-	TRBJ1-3	CAIADLSGNTIYF	TGTGCCATTGCTGATCTCTCTGGAAACACCATATATTTT
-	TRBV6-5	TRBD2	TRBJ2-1	CASSEFGTTEQFF	TGTGCCAGCAGTGAATTCGGGACTACGGAGCAGTTCTTC
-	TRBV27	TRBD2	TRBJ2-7	CASSLGLAGPELGPYEQYF	TGTGCCAGCAGTTTAGGACTAGCGGGACCCGAATTGGGTCCCTACGAGCAGTACTTC
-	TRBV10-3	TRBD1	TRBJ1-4	CAISNRGTNEKLFF	TGTGCCATCAGTAACAGGGGAACTAATGAAAAACTGTTTTTT
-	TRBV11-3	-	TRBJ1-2	CASSQDFGGPRDGYTF	TGTGCCAGCAGCCAAGATTTCGGGGGGCCACGGGATGGCTACACCTTC
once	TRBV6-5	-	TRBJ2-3	CASRLELYSTDTQYF	TGTGCCAGCAGATTAGAACTCTATAGCACAGATACGCAGTATTTT
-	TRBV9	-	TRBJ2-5	CASSVGLLPEETQYF	TGTGCCAGCAGCGTAGGACTCCTCCCCGAAGAGACCCAGTACTTC
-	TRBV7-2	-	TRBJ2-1	CASSHYPTNEQFF	TGTGCCAGCAGCCATTACCCGACCAATGAGCAGTTCTTC
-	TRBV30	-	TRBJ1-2	CAWSPGLGYTF	TGTGCCTGGAGCCCGGGGTTGGGCTACACCTTC
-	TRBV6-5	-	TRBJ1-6	CASSYFEGINSPLHF	TGTGCCAGCAGTTATTTCGAGGGGATTAATTCACCCCTCCACTTT
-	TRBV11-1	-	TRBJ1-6	CASSKKGFPPRPLHF	TGTGCCAGCAGCAAGAAAGGGTTCCCCCCCCGGCCCCTCCACTTT
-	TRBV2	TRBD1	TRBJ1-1	CASSVTGGTEAFF	TGTGCCAGCAGTGTGACAGGGGGCACTGAAGCTTTCTTT
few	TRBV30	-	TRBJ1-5	CAWSLFNQPQHF	TGTGCCTGGAGTTTATTCAATCAGCCCCAGCATTTT
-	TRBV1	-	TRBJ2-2	CTSSQDQGLAGGNTGELFF	TGCACCAGCAGCCAAGATCAGGGGCTAGCGGGGGGCAACACCGGGGAGCTGTTTTTT
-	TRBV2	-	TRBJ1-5	CASRDRSASNQPQHF	TGTGCCAGCAGAGACAGGTCGGCGAGCAATCAGCCCCAGCATTTT
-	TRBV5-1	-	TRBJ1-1	CASSQAGANTEAFF	TGCGCCAGCTCACAGGCGGGGGCGAACACTGAAGCTTTCTTT
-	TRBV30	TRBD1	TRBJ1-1	CAWRTQGTYTEAFF	TGTGCCTGGAGGACACAGGGGACCTACACTGAAGCTTTCTTT
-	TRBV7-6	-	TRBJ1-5	CASTDVQHQPQHF	TGTGCCAGCACCGACGTACAGCATCAGCCCCAGCATTTT
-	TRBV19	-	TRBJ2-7	CASSSTGWSNEQYF	TGTGCCAGTAGTTCAACAGGGTGGTCCAACGAGCAGTACTTC
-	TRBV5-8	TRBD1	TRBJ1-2	CASSRTGSHAYGYTF	TGTGCCAGCAGCCGGACAGGTTCGCATGCCTATGGCTACACCTTC
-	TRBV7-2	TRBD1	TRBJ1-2	CASSSRGLVGYTF	TGTGCCAGCAGCTCCAGGGGGCTGGTTGGCTACACCTTC
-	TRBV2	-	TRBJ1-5	CASGVGQPQHF	TGTGCCAGCGGGGTTGGTCAGCCCCAGCATTTT
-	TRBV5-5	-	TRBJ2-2	CASSLNGDALLFF	TGTGCCAGCAGCTTGAACGGGGACGCGCTGCTGTTTTTT
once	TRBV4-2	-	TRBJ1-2	CASSQGLQGGYTF	TGTGCCAGCAGCCAAGGCCTTCAAGGGGGCTACACCTTC
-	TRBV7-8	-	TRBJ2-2	CASSLAGGRRANTGELFF	TGTGCCAGCAGCTTAGCGGGGGGGCGGAGGGCGAACACCGGGGAGCTGTTTTTT
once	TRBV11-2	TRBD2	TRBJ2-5	CASSRLGTSGSETQYF	TGTGCCAGCAGCCGATTAGGGACTAGCGGGAGTGAGACCCAGTACTTC
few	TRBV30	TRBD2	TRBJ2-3	CAWSRGGLTDTQYF	TGTGCCTGGAGTAGGGGAGGGCTCACAGATACGCAGTATTTT
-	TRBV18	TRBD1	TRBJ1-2	CASSEATGAGYTF	TGTGCCAGCTCAGAGGCGACAGGGGCTGGCTACACCTTC
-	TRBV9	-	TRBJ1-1	CASSSHREGGSTEAFF	TGTGCCAGCAGCTCCCACCGGGAAGGGGGTAGCACTGAAGCTTTCTTT
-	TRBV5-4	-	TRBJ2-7	CASSLDRSYEQYF	TGTGCCAGCAGCTTGGATAGGAGCTACGAGCAGTACTTC
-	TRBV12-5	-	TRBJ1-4	CASGGTEGEKLFF	TGTGCTAGTGGTGGGACGGAGGGGGAAAAACTGTTTTTT